The next 26 T cell receptor beta chains were all read from a single sample in a study of blood T cell repertoires in COVID-19. TCRdb's table, derived via immunoSEQ multiplex PCR, lists solely in-frame clones and lacks some. The sample contains 150,000 to 190,000 clones, about 88% of which appear only once. The sample consisted of peripheral blood. The receptors come from an older woman with COVID-19, enrolled during active disease.

The V and J genes are TRBV18 and TRBJ2-3, with a possible D match to TRBD2 (6 bases). The CDR3 contains 14 residues. Germline assignment: CDR1 KGHSH and CDR2 LQKENI. Trimming removed 10 bases from V and 4 bases from J, with 18 bases in between. CDR3 sequence reads: CATQGGQFSDTQYF. The CDR3 coding sequence is TGTGCCACCCAAGGAGGGCAGTTCTCAGATACGCAGTATTTT.

The chain uses TRBV28 and TRBJ2-1, with 11 nucleotides matching TRBD1. Looked up from germline, CDR1 is MDHEN and CDR2 is SYDVKM. The CDR3 covers 16 residues. The V segment lost 5 bases and the J segment 3 bases; nucleotides outside the gene matches: 6. The CDR3 region is CASSLLGTGGYNEQFF. The CDR3 DNA follows: TGTGCCAGCAGTCTCCTGGGGACAGGGGGCTACAATGAGCAGTTCTTC.

The chain is built from TRBV28 and TRBJ1-2, with TRBD1 matching 8 bases. Germline V gives CDR1 MDHEN, CDR2 SYDVKM. The CDR3 is made up of 13 amino acids. Trimming at V came to 6 bases and at J to 8 bases, leaving 8 bases not matched to a gene. CDR3 amino acids: CASRPGQGGGYTF. The CDR3 coding sequence is TGTGCCAGCAGACCAGGACAGGGAGGAGGCTACACCTTC.

The chain recombines TRBV15 with TRBJ1-5, with TRBD1 as a possible D gene (6 bases). Trimming removed 8 bases at V and 5 bases at J, with 10 bases between. CDR3 length: 12 residues. Germline-derived CDR1 and CDR2 are LNHNV and YYDKDF (reference sequence). DNA of the CDR3: TGTGCCACCCAGGGGAGGGATCAGCCCCAGCATTTT. Its translation: CATQGRDQPQHF.

DNA for the CDR3: TGTGCCAGCAGAACAGGGTTGGAGACCCAGTACTTC. Its protein is CASRTGLETQYF. The chain employs TRBV27 and TRBJ2-5; D is perhaps TRBD1 (6 bases). The germline V and J ends were trimmed by 6 bases and 5 bases, with 10 bases remaining between them. The CDR3 totals 12 residues. The germline V gene encodes CDR1 MNHEY and CDR2 SMNVEV (reference sequence).

V is TRBV29-1 and J is TRBJ1-5, with D perhaps matching TRBD1 (5 bases). Germline V CDR1 and CDR2: SQVTM, ANQGSEA. V lost 6 bases, J lost 6 bases, and 15 bases lay in between. This CDR3 spans 13 amino acids. The DNA for the CDR3 is TGCAGCGTGGGTGGGCAGGGCGGTCAGCCCCAGCATTTT. Its protein is CSVGGQGGQPQHF.

The V call is TRBV24-1, the J call TRBJ2-3, with D maybe TRBD2 (6 bases). V was shortened by 3 bases and J by 6 bases, with 9 bases between the two germline ends. This CDR3 comprises 13 residues. Per the germline V gene, CDR1 is KGHDR and CDR2 is SFDVKD. CDR3 coding DNA: TGTGCCACCAGTGATGGAGGGTCGGATACGCAGTATTTT. It is translated as CATSDGGSDTQYF.

V and J are TRBV5-1 and TRBJ1-1; 9 nucleotides line up with TRBD1. The V gene's germline CDR1 is SGHRS and CDR2 YFSETQ. The CDR3 spans 13 residues. Trimming cost V 4 bases and J 3 bases; bases outside gene matches: 1. The CDR3 DNA reads TGCGCCAGCAGCCGGACAGGGGACACTGAAGCTTTCTTT. This codes for CASSRTGDTEAFF.

J is TRBJ2-1 and V is TRBV3-1 (or the pseudogene TRBV3-2), with TRBD2 identical over 10 bases. Germline V gene lookup returns CDR1 LGHDT and CDR2 YNNKEL (reference sequence). The CDR3 runs 15 residues. J was trimmed by 9 bases and V by 1 base; bases with no gene match: 6. The CDR3 DNA reads as TGTGCCAGCAGCCAAGGAGCGGGGGGGCCCATTGAGCAGTTCTTC. Encoded protein: CASSQGAGGPIEQFF.

This clone was picked up a small number of times. The chain carries TRBV27 and TRBJ1-2; possible D gene TRBD1, 5 bases. Germline V CDR1 and CDR2: MNHEY, SMNVEV (reference sequence). The CDR3 contains 13 residues. Deletions cut 4 bases from V and 7 bases from J, with 13 bases between. The CDR3 reads CASSWRGSAGYTF. CDR3 bases: TGTGCCAGCAGTTGGCGGGGCTCGGCTGGCTACACCTTC.

The chain employs TRBV28 and TRBJ1-4; no firm D call. Looked up from germline, CDR1 is MDHEN and CDR2 is SYDVKM. The V end lost 3 bases, the J end lost 8 bases, and 13 bases lay between the germline ends. CDR3 size: 14 residues. Here the CDR3 reads CASSLAFNGEKLFF. The CDR3 DNA sequence: TGTGCCAGCAGTTTGGCCTTTAACGGGGAAAAACTGTTTTTT.

V and J are TRBV7-2 and TRBJ1-5; D is ambiguous. CDR1 and CDR2 (germline): SGHTA, FQGNSA. This CDR3 contains 15 residues. Trimming pared 5 bases from V and 3 bases from J, leaving 14 bases between. The CDR3 loop reads CASSHQRGYNQPQHF. Written as DNA, the CDR3 is TGTGCCAGCAGCCACCAACGGGGATACAATCAGCCCCAGCATTTT. Variable domain in full (rest from reference TRBV7-2 and TRBJ1-5): GAGVSQSPSNKVTEKGKDVELRCDPISGHTALYWYRQSLGQGLEFLIYFQGNSAPDKSGLPSDRFSAERTGGSVSTLTIQRTQQEDSAVYLCASSHQRGYNQPQHFGDGTRLSIL.

This clone was counted between two and nine times. The chain is built from TRBV2 and TRBJ1-1; 7 bases align to TRBD1. The CDR3 contains 14 residues. In germline, CDR1 is SNHLY, CDR2 FYNNEI. Trimming at V came to 5 bases and at J to 4 bases, leaving 7 bases not matched to a gene. The CDR3 reads CASSIGTAGTEAFF. CDR3 nucleotides: TGTGCCAGCAGTATTGGGACAGCTGGCACTGAAGCTTTCTTT.

V usage is TRBV19 and J usage is TRBJ2-3; D may be TRBD2 (6 bases). The germline gives CDR1 LNHDA, CDR2 SQIVND (reference sequence). The CDR3 length is 14 residues. V lost 1 base to trimming and J lost 5 bases, with 10 bases between them. Here the CDR3 reads CASSIAGEGDTQYF. CDR3 nucleotide sequence: TGTGCCAGTAGTATAGCGGGGGAAGGAGATACGCAGTATTTT.

V and J are TRBV6-6 and TRBJ1-1, with 7 bases identical to TRBD1. The CDR3 spans 16 residues. The J segment lost 4 bases and the V segment lost 5 bases, leaving 13 bases of the junction unmatched. Germline CDR1 MNHNY, CDR2 SVGAGI (reference sequence). CDR3 DNA: TGTGCCAGCAGTCCACTTTTGACAGGGTTGGGCACTGAAGCTTTCTTT. Translated: CASSPLLTGLGTEAFF.

The genes are TRBV7-2 and TRBJ1-2, with 9 bases identical to TRBD1. The germline V gene encodes CDR1 SGHTA and CDR2 FQGNSA. The trim removed 2 bases at V and 2 bases at J, leaving 6 bases unmatched. This CDR3 spans 16 amino acids. The chain's CDR3 is CASSLNGQGFNYGYTF. Here the CDR3 DNA reads TGTGCCAGCAGCTTAAACGGACAGGGGTTCAACTATGGCTACACCTTC.

The gene calls are TRBV5-6 and TRBJ1-4; the D is unclear. The CDR3 covers 16 residues. Germline assignment: CDR1 SGHDT and CDR2 YYEEEE. The ends were cut back, 4 bases at V and 0 bases at J, with 13 bases in the middle. The CDR3 bases are TGTGCCAGCAGCCAGGTGGGCAGACCAACTAATGAAAAACTGTTTTTT. It translates to CASSQVGRPTNEKLFF. Filled out from reference TRBV5-6 and TRBJ1-4, the complete variable domain reads DAGVTQSPTHLIKTRGQQVTLRCSPKSGHDTVSWYQQALGQGPQFIFQYYEEEERQRGNFPDRFSGHQFPNYSSELNVNALLLGDSALYLCASSQVGRPTNEKLFFGSGTQLSVL.

This chain joins TRBV27 and TRBJ1-2; 7 nucleotides agree with TRBD1. Germline CDR1 MNHEY, CDR2 SMNVEV (reference sequence). V lost 6 bases, J lost 6 bases, and 10 bases stayed unmatched. This CDR3 spans 14 amino acids. CDR3 region: CASRELTGVDGYTF. The CDR3 DNA sequence: TGTGCCAGCAGAGAACTTACAGGGGTGGATGGCTACACCTTC.

This chain links TRBV7-7 with TRBJ2-5; 8 positions agree with TRBD1. The V segment lost 0 bases and the J segment 2 bases; nucleotides outside the gene matches: 5. Looked up from germline, CDR1 is SSHAT and CDR2 is FNYEAQ (reference sequence). CDR3 length: 16 residues. The CDR3 bases are TGTGCCAGCAGCTTAGCCCCCGGGACAGGTCAAGAGACCCAGTACTTC. The encoded protein is CASSLAPGTGQETQYF. The full variable domain, with the rest looked up from reference TRBV7-7 and TRBJ2-5, is GAGVSQSPRYKVTKRGQDVTLRCDPISSHATLYWYQQALGQGPEFLTYFNYEAQPDKSGLPSDRFSAERPEGSISTLTIQRTEQRDSAMYRCASSLAPGTGQETQYFGPGTRLLVL.

The rearrangement links TRBV6-1 to TRBJ1-2; 7 positions agree with TRBD1. The CDR3 has 14 amino acids. Germline V lookup: CDR1 MNHNS, CDR2 SASEGT. The trim removed 0 bases at V and 8 bases at J, leaving 6 bases unmatched. CDR3 nucleotides: TGTGCCAGCAGTGAAGCGGGACAGCCAGGAGGCTACACCTTC. Protein sequence: CASSEAGQPGGYTF.

The chain links TRBV5-1 to TRBJ2-3; maybe TRBD2 (7 bases). This CDR3 contains 14 residues. Germline assignment: CDR1 SGHRS and CDR2 YFSETQ. V gave up 4 bases and J gave up 6 bases, with 15 bases separating them. The CDR3 region is CASSVGGPVDTQYF. The CDR3, as DNA: TGCGCCAGCAGCGTCGGGGGGCCGGTCGATACGCAGTATTTT.

The chain joins TRBV12-3 or TRBV12-4 to TRBJ1-1, with D uncertain. The CDR3 totals 13 residues. V was cut by 4 bases and J by 2 bases, with 8 bases left in between. The CDR3 bases are TGTGCCAGCAGTTCCCAACTAAACACTGAAGCTTTCTTT. This gives the protein CASSSQLNTEAFF.

The genes are TRBV5-1 and TRBJ2-5, with D possibly matching TRBD1 (6 bases). The CDR3 has 16 residues. Germline assignment: CDR1 SGHRS and CDR2 YFSETQ. Trimming stripped 0 bases from V and 5 bases from J, with 17 bases between. CDR3 bases: TGCGCCAGCAGCTTGGGGACAGCGGACCGCCGGGAGACCCAGTACTTC. Translated, it gives CASSLGTADRRETQYF.

The V and J genes are TRBV4-1 and TRBJ1-2; D is possibly TRBD1 (5 bases). With 0 bases removed from V and 5 bases from J, the gap between germline ends came to 13 bases. Germline V CDR1 and CDR2: MGHRA, YSYEKL. CDR3 length: 15 residues. CDR3 in amino acids: CASSQDKGVQYGYTF. Written as DNA, the CDR3 is TGCGCCAGCAGCCAAGATAAAGGGGTTCAGTATGGCTACACCTTC.

This rearrangement joins TRBV6-2 or TRBV6-3 to TRBJ2-5, with 7 bases identical to TRBD2. The CDR3 length is 15 residues. Germline assignment: CDR1 MNHEY and CDR2 SVGEGT. V dropped 0 bases and J dropped 0; count of bases not matched to a gene: 1. Here the CDR3 reads CASSYSGTNQETQYF. CDR3 coding DNA: TGTGCCAGCAGTTACTCCGGGACTAACCAAGAGACCCAGTACTTC.

This chain joins TRBV5-1 and TRBJ1-1; 10 bases are shared with TRBD1. V shed 0 bases and J 6 bases; nucleotides not matched to a gene: 8. CDR3 length: 16 amino acids. The germline V gene has CDR1 SGHRS and CDR2 YFSETQ. This chain's CDR3 is CASSLGQGASWSEAFF. The CDR3 DNA reads TGCGCCAGCAGCTTGGGACAGGGGGCTAGTTGGTCTGAAGCTTTCTTT.